This TCR beta chain stems from a study of T cells in women clearing cervical HPV infection. Study in general: Controls gave blood once infection was undetectable; cases at lesion identification.

The study, taken as a whole, reports: CIN3+ cases had significantly higher TCR repertoire richness than controls, but evenness did not differ.

Regarding this clone: Antigen specificity is unknown. The observed sequence ends 3 residues before the CDR3 terminus, with the missing tail filled in from the germline J gene.

HPV was found by MY09/MY11 PCR and dot-blot genotyping. The CDR3 loop spans 13 amino acids. Trimming at V came to 5 bases and at J to 5 bases, leaving 3 bases not matched to a gene. Germline CDR1 SGHTA, CDR2 FQGTGA. Libraries were prepared by immunoSEQ multiplex PCR; TCRdb keeps only in-frame clonotypes and omits some of them. The sample table includes 40,000 to 55,000 clones. This rearrangement joins TRBV7-3 to TRBJ1-1, with 9 bases matching TRBD1. Sequencing was carried out using blood buffy coat. This TCR was recovered from a woman aged 18-70 years with a cervical HPV16 infection that either progressed to CIN3+ or cleared (not recorded which). The CDR3 region is CASSVTGGTEAFF. The covered CDR3 bases are TGTGCCAGCAGCGTGACAGGGGGGACTGAA.